The next 22 T cell receptor beta chains were all read from a single sample in a study of T cells in Graves' hyperthyroidism and ophthalmopathy. Using RNA transcripts as the source, TCR beta CDR3 regions were amplified. The TCR CDR3 first-round RT-PCR relied on the HTBI primer set. TCRdb reprocessed the multiplex PCR reads with MiXCR, giving one entry per CDR3 protein. The sample shows around 760,000 distinct CDR3 sequences, over 35% of them seen only once. Material for sequencing was blood. The receptors here all came from a woman in her thirties or forties with Graves' hyperthyroidism.

This clonotype was detected many times. CDR3 sequence (DNA): TGTGCCATCGGGACCGAGCCCCAGTACTTC. Its protein product is CAIGTEPQYF. This rearrangement joins TRBV10-3 to TRBJ2-5, with D perhaps TRBD1 or TRBD2 (5 bases each). V was shortened by 8 bases and J by 9 bases, with 10 bases between the two germline ends. The CDR3 length is 10 residues. The germline V gene has CDR1 ENHRY and CDR2 SYGVKD.

The chain employs TRBV19 and TRBJ2-5; 7 bases align to TRBD2. The CDR3 extends over 15 amino acids. The trim removed 6 bases at V and 1 base at J, leaving 8 bases unmatched. The V gene's germline CDR1 is LNHDA and CDR2 SQIVND (reference sequence). CDR3 nucleotides: TGTGCCAGTAGCGAGAGAAAGCGGGGCCAAGAGACCCAGTACTTC. Residues: CASSERKRGQETQYF. Full variable domain (outside the CDR3, taken from reference TRBV19 and TRBJ2-5): DGGITQSPKYLFRKEGQNVTLSCEQNLNHDAMYWYRQDPGQGLRLIYYSQIVNDFQKGDIAEGYSVSREKKESFPLTVTSAQKNPTAFYLCASSERKRGQETQYFGPGTRLLVL.

As to this clonotype: A much larger clone sits a single nucleotide away, making a read error possible. The rearrangement joins TRBV19 to TRBJ2-7; the match to TRBD2 covers 7 bases. From germline, CDR1 is LNHDA and CDR2 SQIVND (reference sequence). Germline trimming cut 6 bases from V and 7 bases from J; bases unmatched to any gene: 12. The CDR3 loop spans 14 amino acids. The CDR3 sequence: CASSSLEWGGEQYF. The CDR3 DNA is TGTGCCAGTAGCTCCCTTGAATGGGGGGGTGAGCAGTACTTC.

The J gene is TRBJ1-2, the V gene TRBV19, with D perhaps matching TRBD1 (5 bases). This CDR3 spans 15 amino acids. Germline V gene lookup returns CDR1 LNHDA and CDR2 SQIVND (reference sequence). Deletions cut 3 bases from V and 4 bases from J, with 15 bases between. The CDR3 nucleotides read TGTGCCAGTAGTATGGCGAGGGGAGGTAGCTATGGCTACACCTTC. Translation gives CASSMARGGSYGYTF.

Remarks on this clonotype: A single base separates this from a much larger clone, so it may be a read error. The chain recombines TRBV20-1 with TRBJ2-7; 9 bases are shared with TRBD2. Germline V gene data show CDR1 as DFQATT and CDR2 as SNEGSKA (reference sequence). The length of the CDR3 is 15 residues. CDR3 sequence reads: CGARYAGGLRYEQYF. The DNA of the CDR3 is TGCGGTGCTAGATACGCGGGAGGGCTGAGATACGAGCAGTACTTC.

This clonotype was detected ten times or more. The chain joins TRBV10-3 to TRBJ2-2; D is unresolved. Germline V gene lookup returns CDR1 ENHRY and CDR2 SYGVKD. The CDR3 runs to 16 residues. V was pared by 0 bases and J by 2 bases, with 10 bases between. In nucleotides, the CDR3 is TGTGCCATCAGTGAGTCATACAGCCTTAACACCGGGGAGCTGTTTTTT. Its protein product is CAISESYSLNTGELFF.

The rearrangement joins TRBV12-3 or TRBV12-4 to TRBJ1-1; no clear D gene. The CDR3 totals 16 residues. The V gene lost 3 bases and the J gene lost 0 bases, with 14 bases spanning the gap. DNA for the CDR3: TGTGCCAGCAGTTTGGACGGTTCCCTAATGAACACTGAAGCTTTCTTT. This encodes CASSLDGSLMNTEAFF.

The CDR3 is CASSPASGRDYEQYF. Here the CDR3 DNA reads TGTGCCAGCAGCCCGGCTAGCGGGAGGGACTACGAGCAGTACTTC. The chain links TRBV7-9 to TRBJ2-7; TRBD2 aligns across 12 bases. V shed 5 bases, J shed 3 bases, and the junction held 5 bases outside the gene matches. The CDR3 is 15 amino acids. Germline assignment: CDR1 SEHNR and CDR2 FQNEAQ (reference sequence). Together with reference TRBV7-9 and TRBJ2-7, the CDR3 gives the full variable domain: DTGVSQNPRHKITKRGQNVTFRCDPISEHNRLYWYRQTLGQGPEFLTYFQNEAQLEKSRLLSDRFSAERPKGSFSTLEIQRTEQGDSAMYLCASSPASGRDYEQYFGPGTRLTVT.

This clonotype was found many times. The J gene is TRBJ2-5, the V gene TRBV7-4; TRBD2 might be the D (6 bases). Germline loops: CDR1 SGHVT, CDR2 SQSDAQ. This CDR3 region has 15 residues. Deletions cut 5 bases from V and 5 bases from J, with 18 bases between. The CDR3: CASSPIMGSGETQYF. CDR3 sequence (DNA): TGTGCCAGCAGCCCTATTATGGGGAGCGGGGAGACCCAGTACTTC.

This CDR3 reads CASSQDLTQPQHF. CDR3 DNA: TGTGCCAGCAGCCAAGATCTAACTCAGCCCCAGCATTTT. The gene calls are TRBV3-1 and TRBJ1-5; D call uncertain. The V end was cut by 0 bases, the J end by 6 bases, with 6 bases between. The CDR3 sequence is 13 residues long. Looked up from germline, CDR1 is LGHDT and CDR2 is YNNKEL (reference sequence).

This chain links TRBV24-1 with TRBJ2-7, with 8 bases matching TRBD2. This CDR3 comprises 13 residues. CDR1 KGHDR and CDR2 SFDVKD come from the germline V gene. The J segment lost 8 bases and the V segment lost 11 bases, leaving 13 bases of the junction unmatched. CDR3 protein: CASSQEGTRKQYF. The CDR3 nucleotides are TGTGCCAGCAGCCAAGAAGGGACTAGGAAGCAGTACTTC.

This clonotype was picked up many times. The chain is built from TRBV6-6 and TRBJ2-7, with TRBD1 matching 10 bases. The CDR3 sequence is 14 residues long. With V trimmed by 5 bases and J by 4 bases, 5 bases remained unmatched. Germline V lookup: CDR1 MNHNY, CDR2 SVGAGI (reference sequence). This CDR3 is CASSKRDRGYEQYF. The CDR3, as DNA: TGTGCCAGCAGTAAAAGGGACAGGGGATACGAGCAGTACTTC.

This clonotype showed up many times. For the CDR3, the DNA is TGTGCCATCAGCCAAGGGACAGAGGGGGAAAAACTGTTTTTT. Its protein product is CAISQGTEGEKLFF. This sequence joins TRBV10-3 and TRBJ1-4; 7 bases are a match to TRBD1. This CDR3 comprises 14 residues. Germline lookup yields CDR1 ENHRY and CDR2 SYGVKD. Trimming at V came to 6 bases and at J to 8 bases, leaving 9 bases not matched to a gene.

At least ten counts were recorded for this clonotype. The rearrangement uses TRBV11-2 and TRBJ1-4; perhaps TRBD1 as D (5 bases). CDR1 is SGHAT and CDR2 is FQNNGV in the germline V gene. V was cut by 3 bases and J by 10 bases, with 12 bases left in between. The CDR3 contains 13 residues. Here the CDR3 DNA reads TGTGCCAGCAGCTTGGACATCCAGGGAAAACTGTTTTTT. Amino acids: CASSLDIQGKLFF.

This clonotype has a handful of counts. The V gene is TRBV6-1, the J gene TRBJ1-1; tentatively, D is TRBD1 (5 bases). The germline V and J ends were trimmed by 7 bases and 2 bases, with 23 bases remaining between them. The CDR3 spans 17 residues. The V gene's germline CDR1 is MNHNS and CDR2 SASEGT. CDR3 residues: CASNSFGRGRGNTEAFF. For the CDR3, the DNA is TGTGCCAGCAATTCCTTCGGGAGGGGACGAGGCAACACTGAAGCTTTCTTT.

This clonotype has more than one count but fewer than ten. The CDR3 spells CASSTSGFFDPYGYTF. In DNA form, the CDR3 reads TGTGCCAGCAGCACCTCCGGGTTTTTTGACCCCTATGGCTACACCTTC. The chain links TRBV12-3 or TRBV12-4 to TRBJ1-2; D gene unclear. The CDR3 length is 16 residues. V was trimmed by 6 bases and J by 4 bases, leaving 21 bases between them.

The V gene is TRBV7-2, the J gene TRBJ2-5, with 15 bases aligning to TRBD2. The CDR3 loop spans 15 amino acids. V shed 5 bases and J 6 bases; nucleotides not matched to a gene: 4. Germline CDR1 SGHTA, CDR2 FQGNSA. The CDR3 nucleotides are TGTGCCAGCAGCCCCGGACTAGCGGGAGGGAAGACCCAGTACTTC. Protein: CASSPGLAGGKTQYF. The variable domain in full, with the rest retrieved from reference TRBV7-2 and TRBJ2-5, is GAGVSQSPSNKVTEKGKDVELRCDPISGHTALYWYRQSLGQGLEFLIYFQGNSAPDKSGLPSDRFSAERTGGSVSTLTIQRTQQEDSAVYLCASSPGLAGGKTQYFGPGTRLLVL.

A word on this clonotype: This sequence may be a read error, since a much larger clone differs from it by one base. The gene calls are TRBV7-9 and TRBJ1-5, with unresolved D. This CDR3 has 14 amino acids. Germline values: CDR1 SEHNR, CDR2 FQNEAQ (reference sequence). CDR3 sequence reads: CTSSPTTWGQPQHF. CDR3 sequence (DNA): TGTACCAGCAGCCCCACCACATGGGGACAGCCCCAGCATTTT.

In this sample, this clonotype turned up once. The chain uses TRBV9 and TRBJ2-2; D not certain. The CDR3 is 11 amino acids. In germline, CDR1 is SGDLS, CDR2 YYNGEE. V lost 4 bases, J lost 8 bases, and 6 bases lay in between. CDR3 bases: TGTGCCAGCAGCCACGCGGGGGAGCTGTTTTTT. It yields the protein CASSHAGELFF. The full variable domain, in which reference TRBV9 and TRBJ2-2 provide the parts outside the CDR3, is DSGVTQTPKHLITATGQRVTLRCSPRSGDLSVYWYQQSLDQGLQFLIQYYNGEERAKGNILERFSAQQFPDLHSELNLSSLELGDSALYFCASSHAGELFFGEGSRLTVL.

A remark on this clonotype: A read error may be the cause here, since a much bigger clone is one base away. J is TRBJ2-7 and V is TRBV20-1; 9 bases agree with TRBD2. The germline V gene has CDR1 DFQATT and CDR2 SNEGSKA (reference sequence). The CDR3 extends over 15 amino acids. The CDR3 coding sequence is TGCAGTGCTCCCCGACTAGCGGCAACCTCCTACGAGCAGCACTTC. Protein: CSAPRLAATSYEQHF.

There are many counts of this clonotype. The J gene is TRBJ2-5, the V gene TRBV3-1; no definite D call. Trimming removed 3 bases at V and 4 bases at J, with 6 bases between. The CDR3 is 12 amino acids. Germline V gives CDR1 LGHDT, CDR2 YNNKEL (reference sequence). CDR3: CASSHFAETQYF. Here the CDR3 DNA reads TGTGCCAGCAGCCATTTTGCAGAGACCCAGTACTTC.

The chain uses TRBV29-1 and TRBJ2-7; 8 bases are a match to TRBD1. CDR3 length: 15 amino acids. V was clipped by 6 bases and J by 3 bases; unmatched bases: 13. CDR1 is SQVTM, CDR2 ANQGSEA, per germline. The CDR3 spells CSVGRIGQGFYEQYF. The DNA of the CDR3 is TGCAGCGTGGGTAGGATAGGACAGGGATTCTACGAGCAGTACTTC.